The TCR beta chain described here comes from a study of T cell repertoires in cytomegalovirus infection. Turning to the study itself: CMV epitopes, recently identified HLA-C-restricted and well-studied HLA-B-restricted, were used. Public TCR beta signatures marked donors with CMV infection and the matching HLA. Study-wide findings and caveats: Identification of carriers of CMV plus the relevant HLA was performed using cumulative public TCR beta family frequency. There were HLA-C-restricted CMV-specific TCR beta clonotypes dominating the ex vivo response.

On this clonotype itself: Its matching antigen is unknown.

Each CDR3 protein gets one entry after TCRdb re-called the reads with MiXCR. The sample gives some 500,000 distinct CDR3 sequences, around 40% of which show up once; around 50% is in the top ten. Germline values: CDR1 SGDLS, CDR2 YYNGEE. The V end was cut by 0 bases, the J end by 5 bases, with 11 bases between. The CDR3 totals 15 residues. This TCR came from a human donor in good health (CMV status not recorded). Some clones in this sample may be carry-over from other donors' samples. This chain connects TRBV9 to TRBJ1-4, with unresolved D. The sequencing here drew on cultured PBMCs, taken from culture after CMV antigen stimulation. The CDR3 spells CASSVGLRPNEKLFF. The CDR3 DNA is TGTGCCAGCAGCGTAGGTCTCAGGCCAAATGAAAAACTGTTTTTT.